Listed here are 17 T cell receptor beta chains from one sample, sequenced in a study of blood T cell repertoires in COVID-19. Clones were read by immunoSEQ multiplex PCR, and TCRdb kept only the in-frame ones, dropping some. The repertoire holds roughly 420,000 clones, with over 75% as singletons. Input material: PBMCs or T cells enriched from blood (not recorded which). The receptors derive from a woman aged 25 to 39 with acute COVID-19.

The chain links TRBV5-5 to TRBJ1-3, with a possible D match to TRBD1 (5 bases). The CDR3 covers 15 residues. V shed 0 bases and J shed 3 bases, with 10 bases lying between them. Germline V gene sequence: CDR1 SGHKS, CDR2 YYEKEE (reference sequence). CDR3 loop: CASSLASRDGNTIYF. DNA of the CDR3: TGTGCCAGCAGCTTGGCCAGCAGGGATGGAAACACCATATATTTT.

CDR3 sequence: CASSLTGTGGHGYTF. CDR3 bases: TGTGCCAGCAGTTTGACCGGGACAGGGGGCCATGGCTACACCTTC. The rearrangement uses TRBV6-5 and TRBJ1-2; 12 bases match TRBD1. CDR1 is MNHEY and CDR2 is SVGAGI in the germline V gene. This CDR3 contains 15 residues. The V segment lost 4 bases and the J segment 6 bases; nucleotides outside the gene matches: 6.

The rearrangement joins TRBV7-2 to TRBJ2-3, with 13 bases fitting TRBD2. This CDR3 is 15 amino acids long. Germline lookup yields CDR1 SGHTA and CDR2 FQGNSA. V shed 6 bases, J shed 4 bases, and the junction held 4 bases outside the gene matches. For the CDR3, the DNA is TGTGCCAGCAGTTTAACTAGCGGGAGGGCAGATACGCAGTATTTT. It yields the protein CASSLTSGRADTQYF. The full variable domain, its missing parts supplied by reference TRBV7-2 and TRBJ2-3, is GAGVSQSPSNKVTEKGKDVELRCDPISGHTALYWYRQSLGQGLEFLIYFQGNSAPDKSGLPSDRFSAERTGGSVSTLTIQRTQQEDSAVYLCASSLTSGRADTQYFGPGTRLTVL.

The chain recombines TRBV30 with TRBJ2-3; D gene uncertain. With 5 bases removed from V and 0 bases from J, the gap between germline ends came to 9 bases. The CDR3 spans 13 residues. CDR1 and CDR2 from the germline V gene are GTSNPN and SVGIG (reference sequence). The CDR3 bases are TGTGCCTGGTATAGTCAAAGCACAGATACGCAGTATTTT. It yields the protein CAWYSQSTDTQYF. Full variable domain (outside the CDR3, taken from reference TRBV30 and TRBJ2-3): SQTIHQWPATLVQPVGSPLSLECTVEGTSNPNLYWYRQAAGRGLQLLFYSVGIGQISSEVPQNLSASRPQDRQFILSSKKLLLSDSGFYLCAWYSQSTDTQYFGPGTRLTVL.

This rearrangement joins TRBV12-3 or TRBV12-4 to TRBJ2-4, with 7 bases identical to TRBD1. This CDR3 contains 13 residues. Trimming at V came to 6 bases and at J to 5 bases, leaving 4 bases not matched to a gene. CDR3 amino acids: CASRPGQQNIQYF. In nucleotides, the CDR3 is TGTGCCAGCAGACCGGGACAGCAAAACATTCAGTACTTC.

The gene calls are TRBV15 and TRBJ1-2; 9 nucleotides match TRBD1. In germline, CDR1 is LNHNV, CDR2 YYDKDF (reference sequence). J gave up 8 bases and V 1 base, and 5 bases lay outside the gene matches. This CDR3 is 14 amino acids long. The CDR3 sequence is CATSRGQGEGGYTF. The CDR3 region has the DNA TGTGCCACCAGCAGAGGACAGGGGGAAGGAGGCTACACCTTC.

The chain joins TRBV10-3 to TRBJ2-3, with 12 bases that match TRBD2. The V gene's germline CDR1 is ENHRY and CDR2 SYGVKD. CDR3 length: 15 residues. The trim removed 6 bases at V and 3 bases at J, leaving 4 bases unmatched. DNA for the CDR3: TGTGCCATCAGCTCAGGACTAGCGGGAACAGATACGCAGTATTTT. Translating it yields CAISSGLAGTDTQYF.

V and J are TRBV12-3 or TRBV12-4 and TRBJ2-2; possible D gene TRBD2, 5 bases. The CDR3 has 13 residues. Trimming shortened V by 3 bases and J by 6 bases, and 8 bases separated the two germline ends. This CDR3 reads CASSFSGAGELFF. The CDR3 region has the DNA TGTGCCAGCAGTTTCTCCGGGGCCGGGGAGCTGTTTTTT.

This chain links TRBV7-9 with TRBJ2-5, with D possibly matching TRBD1 (5 bases). The CDR3 is made up of 12 amino acids. In germline, CDR1 is SEHNR, CDR2 FQNEAQ (reference sequence). V lost 6 bases and J 5 bases, leaving 10 bases between the germline ends. CDR3 nucleotide sequence: TGTGCCAGCAGTATTCAGGGCGAGACCCAGTACTTC. This encodes CASSIQGETQYF.

This CDR3 reads CASSPLRVETYEQYF. The CDR3 DNA reads as TGTGCCAGCAGCCCACTCAGGGTAGAAACCTACGAGCAGTACTTC. The chain couples TRBV27 to TRBJ2-7, with D possibly being TRBD1 (5 bases). Trimming removed 6 bases at V and 2 bases at J, with 17 bases between. The CDR3 loop spans 15 amino acids. Germline values: CDR1 MNHEY, CDR2 SMNVEV (reference sequence).

The rearrangement links TRBV5-1 to TRBJ2-7; D call uncertain. Looked up from germline, CDR1 is SGHRS and CDR2 is YFSETQ. The CDR3 has 14 residues. V lost 4 bases and J 2 bases, leaving 13 bases between the germline ends. In DNA form, the CDR3 reads TGCGCCAGCAGCATCCCCGACAATCCCTACGAGCAGTACTTC. It yields the protein CASSIPDNPYEQYF. The complete variable domain, with remaining parts taken from reference TRBV5-1 and TRBJ2-7, reads KAGVTQTPRYLIKTRGQQVTLSCSPISGHRSVSWYQQTPGQGLQFLFEYFSETQRNKGNFPGRFSGRQFSNSRSEMNVSTLELGDSALYLCASSIPDNPYEQYFGPGTRLTVT.

The V call is TRBV6-2 or TRBV6-3, the J call TRBJ1-2; D unresolved. Per the germline V gene, CDR1 is MNHEY and CDR2 is SVGEGT. V gave up 5 bases and J gave up 2 bases, with 3 bases separating them. The CDR3 is made up of 11 amino acids. CDR3 DNA: TGTGCCAGCAGTACAAACTATGGCTACACCTTC. Its translation: CASSTNYGYTF.

The rearrangement links TRBV21-1 to TRBJ1-2; the tabulated D call, TRBD1, remains unverified against the DNA. TRBV21-1 is described as a pseudogene. CDR3 size: 15 residues. CDR3 protein: CASSHGLDSRYGYTF. CDR3 DNA sequence: TGTGCCAGCAGCCATGGGCTGGACAGCAGATATGGCTACACCTTC.

V gene TRBV5-1 combines with J gene TRBJ2-7; 15 positions agree with TRBD2. The germline V gene has CDR1 SGHRS and CDR2 YFSETQ. V lost 3 bases to trimming and J lost 1 base; unmatched junction nucleotides: 5. CDR3 size: 17 residues. The CDR3 nucleotides are TGCGCCAGCAGCTGGGGACTAGCGGGGGGCGCGTCCTACGAGCAGTACTTC. It codes for CASSWGLAGGASYEQYF.

The CDR3 DNA follows: TGCGCCAGCAGCCTCCATCCCGAGTTAGGCAATCAGCCCCAGCATTTT. It yields the protein CASSLHPELGNQPQHF. The J gene is TRBJ1-5, the V gene TRBV4-1; D gene ambiguous. The germline V gene has CDR1 MGHRA and CDR2 YSYEKL. Between the trimmed V and J ends, which lost 4 bases and 2 bases, there was a span of 15 bases. The CDR3 length is 16 residues.

The chain couples TRBV5-5 to TRBJ1-5; no reliable D call. The CDR3 contains 13 residues. Trimming left V 0 bases short and J 9 bases short, with 10 bases between. The germline V gene encodes CDR1 SGHKS and CDR2 YYEKEE (reference sequence). CDR3 in DNA: TGTGCCAGCAGCTTGGACCGGGAGGGGCCCCAGCATTTT. Encoded protein: CASSLDREGPQHF.

The chain recombines TRBV27 with TRBJ1-1; perhaps TRBD1 as D (5 bases). This CDR3 has 14 residues. The V gene's germline CDR1 is MNHEY and CDR2 SMNVEV (reference sequence). The V end lost 1 base, the J end lost 1 base, and 7 bases lay between the germline ends. For the CDR3, the DNA is TGTGCCAGCAGTTTATTGGGGGGGAACACTGAAGCTTTCTTT. Residues: CASSLLGGNTEAFF.